A selection of T cell receptor beta chains follows, all from one sample in a study of blood T cells in healthy people across ages. In TCRdb, the 5' RACE reads were re-called with MiXCR into one record per CDR3 protein. The sample records 450,000 to 650,000 distinct CDR3 sequences, 24% being singletons. These data also featured in a second study, about T cells of mothers and their children.

The sequenced material came from blood. These receptors all stem from a boy younger than 18 in good health. The CDR3 runs from the conserved cysteine through the conserved F or W. The order of the fields is V gene, J gene, clone size, D gene, CDR3 protein, CDR3 DNA. A D gene is named only where the DNA matches it firmly. Clone size is stated in some rows and not others, as once, few, many or a class when expanded.

TRBV28,TRBJ2-7,few,TRBD1,CASTLDRVSEQYF,TGTGCCAGCACCCTTGACAGGGTCAGCGAGCAGTACTTC
TRBV20-1,TRBJ2-3,-,-,CSARKKTPTSYTDTQYF,TGCAGTGCTAGAAAGAAAACACCCACTTCGTACACAGATACGCAGTATTTT
TRBV7-8,TRBJ2-2,few,-,CASSPLRRSRKSTGELFF,TGTGCCAGCAGCCCCCTAAGGCGGTCCAGGAAAAGCACCGGGGAGCTGTTTTTT
TRBV18,TRBJ1-1,-,TRBD1,CASSLGQGMNTEAFF,TGTGCCAGCTCACTCGGACAGGGCATGAACACTGAAGCTTTCTTT
TRBV2,TRBJ2-7,few,-,CASSEVIKEYEQYF,TGTGCCAGCAGTGAAGTTATTAAGGAGTACGAGCAGTACTTC
TRBV12-3/TRBV12-4,TRBJ2-4,-,-,CASTLRGTKFQYF,TGTGCCAGCACCCTTCGGGGGACAAAGTTCCAGTACTTC
TRBV2,TRBJ1-1,-,-,CASSGVRKASF,TGTGCCAGCAGTGGTGTCAGGAAAGCTTCCTTT
TRBV7-2,TRBJ1-5,few,TRBD1,CASSLASAGGLGNQPQHF,TGTGCCAGCAGCTTAGCGTCGGCAGGGGGCCTGGGCAATCAGCCCCAGCATTTT
TRBV18,TRBJ1-5,few,-,CASSQMEARTDTQHF,TGTGCCAGCTCACAAATGGAGGCCCGCACAGATACGCAGCATTTT
TRBV11-2,TRBJ2-1,-,-,CASSPGSGEQFF,TGTGCCAGCAGCCCGGGATCAGGGGAGCAGTTCTTC
TRBV4-2,TRBJ2-7,-,-,CASSQDRQGEQYF,TGTGCCAGCAGCCAAGATCGTCAGGGCGAGCAGTACTTC
TRBV6-4,TRBJ2-1,-,TRBD2,CASSFSGGADEQFF,TGTGCCAGCAGTTTCAGCGGGGGGGCCGATGAGCAGTTCTTC
TRBV9,TRBJ2-1,few,-,CASSSLASSYNEQFF,TGTGCCAGCAGCTCGCTAGCGTCCTCCTACAATGAGCAGTTCTTC
TRBV24-1,TRBJ2-5,few,-,CATSDQQGPTGTQYF,TGTGCCACCAGTGATCAACAGGGCCCGACGGGGACCCAGTACTTC
TRBV20-1,TRBJ2-7,-,-,CSASRDTVFTYEQYF,TGCAGTGCTAGTCGCGACACCGTCTTTACCTACGAGCAGTACTTC